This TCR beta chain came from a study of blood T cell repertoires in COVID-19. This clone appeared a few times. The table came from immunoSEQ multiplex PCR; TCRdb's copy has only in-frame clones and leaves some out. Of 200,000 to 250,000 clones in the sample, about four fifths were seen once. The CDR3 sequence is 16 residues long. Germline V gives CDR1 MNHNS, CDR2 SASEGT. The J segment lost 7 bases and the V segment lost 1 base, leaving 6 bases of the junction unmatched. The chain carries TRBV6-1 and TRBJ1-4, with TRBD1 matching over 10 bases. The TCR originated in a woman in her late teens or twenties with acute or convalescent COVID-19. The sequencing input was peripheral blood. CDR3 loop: CASSEGWDRGGEKLFF. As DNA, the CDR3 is TGTGCCAGCAGTGAAGGTTGGGACAGGGGAGGTGAAAAACTGTTTTTT.